This entry lists 6 T cell receptor beta chains sequenced from one sample in a study of T-cell memory formation after mild COVID-19. TCRdb re-called the 5' RACE reads through MiXCR, storing one row per CDR3 protein. The table lists hundreds of thousands of distinct CDR3 sequences, roughly 18% of them singletons, with more than 10% in the top ten. The sequenced material came from PBMCs or a T cell subset sorted from them (not recorded which). All receptors derive from an adult woman who had mild COVID-19 (a few samples of this study predate the infection). Cell type and time point are not known.

Written as DNA, the CDR3 is TGTGCCAGCACTTCGGGGTTATATGGCTACACCTTC. This encodes CASTSGLYGYTF. This chain connects TRBV12-3 or TRBV12-4 to TRBJ1-2; D unclear. The CDR3 is made up of 12 amino acids. V was cut by 7 bases and J by 5 bases, with 11 bases left in between.

V and J are TRBV24-1 and TRBJ1-1, with 9 bases matching TRBD1. V lost 4 bases to trimming and J lost 4 bases; unmatched junction nucleotides: 6. Per germline, CDR1 KGHDR and CDR2 SFDVKD. The CDR3 has 15 amino acids. CDR3 sequence: CATSDPGQGSTEAFF. CDR3 nucleotides: TGTGCCACCAGTGACCCGGGACAGGGTTCCACTGAAGCTTTCTTT.

The CDR3 DNA follows: TGTGCCAGCAGCCAAGGTGGGGGACTAGCGGAGATGGGCCCCAATGAGCAGTTCTTC. It specifies CASSQGGGLAEMGPNEQFF. This rearrangement joins TRBV7-9 to TRBJ2-1; 11 nucleotides agree with TRBD2. J lost 6 bases, V lost 5 bases, and 18 bases had no gene match. There are 19 residues in the CDR3. Germline V gene data show CDR1 as SEHNR and CDR2 as FQNEAQ (reference sequence).

This clonotype was seen a handful of times. The chain has TRBV5-1 and TRBJ2-3, with 15 bases matching TRBD2. Germline trimming cut 4 bases from V and 0 bases from J; bases unmatched to any gene: 3. The CDR3 sequence is 17 residues long. Germline V gene lookup returns CDR1 SGHRS and CDR2 YFSETQ. CDR3 protein: CASSRGTSGGSTDTQYF. The CDR3 nucleotides are TGCGCCAGCAGCCGTGGGACTAGCGGGGGGAGCACAGATACGCAGTATTTT.

This clonotype appeared many times. This chain connects TRBV5-1 to TRBJ2-1; D might be TRBD2 (6 bases). This CDR3 is 14 amino acids long. Germline-derived CDR1 and CDR2 are SGHRS and YFSETQ. With 0 bases removed from V and 6 bases from J, the gap between germline ends came to 10 bases. The CDR3 region is CASSLARGGNEQFF. Written as DNA, the CDR3 is TGCGCCAGCAGCTTGGCCCGGGGAGGCAATGAGCAGTTCTTC.

This clonotype was recorded a few times. CDR3 in DNA: TGTGCCAGCTCTCTGTCGACAGGGAAGGTCGACGAGCAGTACTTC. This gives the protein CASSLSTGKVDEQYF. This chain uses TRBV18 with TRBJ2-7; 7 bases fit TRBD1. CDR1 is KGHSH, CDR2 LQKENI, per germline. The CDR3 is 15 residues long. V shed 6 bases and J 5 bases; nucleotides not matched to a gene: 13.